This T cell receptor (beta chain) was sequenced for a study of technical replicates of blood from several donors. Trimming pared 2 bases from V and 4 bases from J, leaving 8 bases between. This CDR3 is built from 14 residues. CDR1 and CDR2 from the germline V gene are SEHNR and FQNEAQ (reference sequence). Only in-frame clones appear in the TCRdb table, and some are missing; sequencing was by immunoSEQ multiplex PCR. The data show some 64,000 clones, with more than 95% seen just once and just under 0.2% held by the top ten. The sequencing input was T cells isolated from PBMCs. The receptor comes from a human donor in good health. The chain couples TRBV7-9 to TRBJ2-2; perhaps TRBD1 as D (5 bases). For the CDR3, the DNA is TGTGCCAGCAGCTTAAAGGGGATCACCGGGGAGCTGTTTTTT. Protein sequence: CASSLKGITGELFF. Looking up the rest from reference TRBV7-9 and TRBJ2-2 gives the full variable domain: DTGVSQNPRHKITKRGQNVTFRCDPISEHNRLYWYRQTLGQGPEFLTYFQNEAQLEKSRLLSDRFSAERPKGSFSTLEIQRTEQGDSAMYLCASSLKGITGELFFGEGSRLTVL.